This TCR beta chain came from a study of blood T cells in healthy people across ages. In its sample, this clonotype was seen a few times. What it binds is not known. Overall study results and limits: Per million T cells, TCR beta diversity dropped about linearly as age rose.

PCR was performed a second time for roughly 7 to 12 cycles using a sample-barcoded 5' primer and a J-beta primer mix. TCRdb redid the calling of the 5' RACE reads with MiXCR, one entry per CDR3 protein. The table includes about 1.1 million distinct CDR3 sequences, less than 45% detected once. The origin of this receptor is a man aged 18 to 30 in good health. Input material: blood.

CDR3 amino acids: CASSQDPGTGLGTDTQYF. The CDR3 DNA reads as TGTGCCAGCAGCCAAGATCCCGGGACAGGGCTAGGCACAGATACGCAGTATTTT. The chain joins TRBV4-2 to TRBJ2-3, with 9 positions matching TRBD1. The junction had 8 bases not matched to a gene; V was cut back by 0 bases and J by 1 base. CDR3 length equals 18 residues. Per germline, CDR1 LGHNA and CDR2 YNFKEQ.